This TCR beta chain stems from a study of CD8 T cells in Susac syndrome. Study-wide points: The CD4+ T cell repertoires of Susac syndrome were found to show no clonal expansion.

The authors sequenced TCR beta from blood CD8+ and CD4+ T cells. Random hexamers served to reverse transcribe roughly 0.5 to 1 ug RNA. Multiplex PCR with immunoSEQ amplified the TCR beta CDR3 across 54 Vbeta and 13 Jbeta. TCRdb reprocessed the immunoSEQ multiplex PCR reads via MiXCR and lists one record per CDR3 protein. The sample has roughly 130,000 distinct CDR3 sequences, just over 95% seen once; the top ten hold about 0.13%. In this sample, this clonotype turned up once. The antigen remains undetermined. The clonotype originates from a human donor with Susac syndrome. The material sequenced was CD4+ T cells from PBMCs.

CDR3 sequence (DNA): TGTGCCAGCAGGTTCGGGACAGGGAGCAATCAGCCCCAGCATTTT. Residues: CASRFGTGSNQPQHF. The chain uses TRBV27 and TRBJ1-5; TRBD1 matches 9 bases. Germline-derived CDR1 and CDR2 are MNHEY and SMNVEV (reference sequence). With 6 bases clipped from V and 1 base from J, the junction kept 4 bases outside the gene matches. This CDR3 has 15 residues.